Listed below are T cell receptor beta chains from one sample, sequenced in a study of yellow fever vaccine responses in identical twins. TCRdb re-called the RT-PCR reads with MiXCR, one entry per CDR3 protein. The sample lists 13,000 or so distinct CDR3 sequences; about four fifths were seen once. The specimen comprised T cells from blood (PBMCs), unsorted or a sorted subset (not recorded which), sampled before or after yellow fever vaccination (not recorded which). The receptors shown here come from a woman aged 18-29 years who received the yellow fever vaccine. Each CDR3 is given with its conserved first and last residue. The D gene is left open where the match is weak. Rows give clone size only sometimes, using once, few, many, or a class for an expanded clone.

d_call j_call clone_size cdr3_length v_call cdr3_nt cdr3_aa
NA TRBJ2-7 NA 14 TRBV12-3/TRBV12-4 TGTGCCAGCAGTTCATCAGGAATCTCCTACGAGCAGTACTTC CASSSSGISYEQYF
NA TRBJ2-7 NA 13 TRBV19 TGTGCCAGCCGAAAGAATAACATGAACGAGCAGTACTTC CASRKNNMNEQYF
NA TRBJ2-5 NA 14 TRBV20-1 TGCAGTGCCCCGGAGGTGGCCAACCAAGAGACCCAGTACTTC CSAPEVANQETQYF
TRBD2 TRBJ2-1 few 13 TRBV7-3 TGTGCCAGCAGTTACGGGGGGGCAAATGAGCAGTTCTTC CASSYGGANEQFF
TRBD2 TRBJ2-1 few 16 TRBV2 TGTGCCAGCAGTGTTTTAGCGGGGGAGAAATACAATGAGCAGTTCTTC CASSVLAGEKYNEQFF
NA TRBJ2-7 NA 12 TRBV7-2 TGTGCCAGCAGCCGGGGGAGCTACGAGCAGTACTTC CASSRGSYEQYF
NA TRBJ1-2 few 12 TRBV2 TGTGCCAGCAGTGCAGGAATCTATGGCTACACCTTC CASSAGIYGYTF
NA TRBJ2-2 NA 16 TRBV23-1 TGCGCCAGCACCCCTTCCCAGGGGTTCCGAACCGGGGAGCTGTTTTTT CASTPSQGFRTGELFF
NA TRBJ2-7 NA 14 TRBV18 TGTGCCAGCTCCCCGGTCTATCCCCCCGGCGAGCAGTACTTC CASSPVYPPGEQYF
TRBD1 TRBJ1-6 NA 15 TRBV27 TGTGCCAGCAGTTCTGGGACAGGAGATAATTCACCCCTCCACTTT CASSSGTGDNSPLHF
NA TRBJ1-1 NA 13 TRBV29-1 TGCAGCGCTACAGGGTCAAGCAACACTGAAGCTTTCTTT CSATGSSNTEAFF
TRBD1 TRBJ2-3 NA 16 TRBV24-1 TGTGCCACCAGTGATTTGGGGACAGGGACTACAGATACGCAGTATTTT CATSDLGTGTTDTQYF
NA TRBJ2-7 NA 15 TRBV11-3 TGTGCCAGCAGCTTAGATCCTTACAGGGCAGCCGAGCAGTACTTC CASSLDPYRAAEQYF
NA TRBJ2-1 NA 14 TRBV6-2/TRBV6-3 TGTGCCAGCACCAACTGGAGGCGTACCAATGAGCAGTTCTTC CASTNWRRTNEQFF
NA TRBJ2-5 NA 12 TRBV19 TGTGCCAGTAGTATAGGGCAAGAGACCCAGTACTTC CASSIGQETQYF
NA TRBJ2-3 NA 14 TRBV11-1 TGTGCCAGCAGCTTAGCCAGGCGCACAGATACGCAGTATTTT CASSLARRTDTQYF
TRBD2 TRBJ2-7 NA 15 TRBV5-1 TGCGCCAGCAGCTTACCTAGCGGGAGCTCCTACGAGCAGTACTTC CASSLPSGSSYEQYF
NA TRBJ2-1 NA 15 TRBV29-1 TGCAGCATCTCCGGAGGGACAGCCCTTTACAATGAGCAGTTCTTC CSISGGTALYNEQFF
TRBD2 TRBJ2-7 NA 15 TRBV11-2 TGTGCCAGCAGCTATCTAGCGGGAGGGCGATACGAGCAGTACTTC CASSYLAGGRYEQYF
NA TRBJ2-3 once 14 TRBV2 TGTGCCAGCAAGAGGGGGGCCCGCACAGATACGCAGTATTTT CASKRGARTDTQYF
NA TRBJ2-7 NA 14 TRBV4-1 TGCGCCAGCAGCCACCGGGACGGAGCCTACGAGCAGTACTTC CASSHRDGAYEQYF
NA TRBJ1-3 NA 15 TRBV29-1 TGCAGCGTTGTCCTGAGGGGTTTTTCTGGAAACACCATATATTTT CSVVLRGFSGNTIYF
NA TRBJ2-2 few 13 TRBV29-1 TGCAGCGTTGCTGTAGGGCGGACCGGGGAGCTGTTTTTT CSVAVGRTGELFF
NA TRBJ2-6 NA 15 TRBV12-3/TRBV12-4 TGTGCCTCGACTACGAAAACCTCTGGGGCCAACGTCCTGACTTTC CASTTKTSGANVLTF
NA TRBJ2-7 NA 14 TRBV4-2 TGTGCCAGCAGCCTCGGGACGGAAGCCTACGAGCAGTACTTC CASSLGTEAYEQYF
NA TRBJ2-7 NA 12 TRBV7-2 TGTGCCAGCAGCTCGAGCTCCTACGAGCAGTACTTC CASSSSSYEQYF
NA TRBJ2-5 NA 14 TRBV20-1 TGCAGTGCTAGAGAAATGGGCAGACAAGAGACCCAGTACTTC CSAREMGRQETQYF
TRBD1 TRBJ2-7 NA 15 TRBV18 TGTGCCAGCTCACCAAAGGGGGCGCGTTTTTACGAGCAGTACTTC CASSPKGARFYEQYF
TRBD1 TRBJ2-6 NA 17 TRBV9 TGTGCCAGCAGCGCCGGGACAGGGGGCGCTGGGGCCAACGTCCTGACTTTC CASSAGTGGAGANVLTF
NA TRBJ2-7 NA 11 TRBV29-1 TGCAGCGTTGAGCAAACCTACGAGCAGTACTTC CSVEQTYEQYF
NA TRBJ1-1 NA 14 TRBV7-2 TGTGCCAGCAGCTTAAAGGCCGGCTACACTGAAGCTTTCTTT CASSLKAGYTEAFF
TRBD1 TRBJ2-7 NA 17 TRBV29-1 TGCAGCGTTGAAGACCCCAGGGGGCAGGGAGCCTCCTACGAGCAGTACTTC CSVEDPRGQGASYEQYF
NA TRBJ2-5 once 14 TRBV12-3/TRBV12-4 TGTGCCAGCACCCCGGCAGGGCTTAGGGAGACCCAGTACTTC CASTPAGLRETQYF
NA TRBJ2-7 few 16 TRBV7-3 TGTGCCAGCAGCTTAACGGACCGATTCAGTACCTACGAGCAGTACTTC CASSLTDRFSTYEQYF
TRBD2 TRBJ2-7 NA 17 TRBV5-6 TGTGCCAGCAGCTCGGGACTAGCGGGCCAGACTTCCTACGAGCAGTACTTC CASSSGLAGQTSYEQYF
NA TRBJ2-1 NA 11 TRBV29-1 TGCAGCGTCTCCTCGGGCGGTGAGCAGTTCTTC CSVSSGGEQFF
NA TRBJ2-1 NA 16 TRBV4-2 TGTGCCAGCAGCCCCCCCGAGCCGAGCTCCTACAATGAGCAGTTCTTC CASSPPEPSSYNEQFF
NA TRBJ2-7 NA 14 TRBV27 TGTGCCAGCAGTTTCAGTGGGGGGTCCTACGAGCAGTACTTC CASSFSGGSYEQYF
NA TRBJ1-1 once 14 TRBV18 TGTGCCAGCTCACTTGTCCCAGAGAACACTGAAGCTTTCTTT CASSLVPENTEAFF